The 16 T cell receptor beta chains reported below all come from one sample, sequenced in a study of T cell repertoires in cytomegalovirus infection. TCRdb itself ran the reads through MiXCR, one entry per CDR3 protein. The data hold some 560,000 distinct CDR3 sequences, with 40% observed a single time. These TCRs' antigens remain unknown. The material was cultured PBMCs, obtained from culture after CMV antigen stimulation. All receptors derive from a human donor in good health (CMV status not recorded). Some clones in this sample may be carry-over from other donors' samples.

The chain recombines TRBV28 with TRBJ1-1; D ambiguous. The CDR3 covers 13 residues. Trimming shortened V by 6 bases and J by 1 base, and 9 bases separated the two germline ends. Per germline, CDR1 MDHEN and CDR2 SYDVKM. CDR3 sequence reads: CASRPAQNTEAFF. The CDR3 DNA sequence: TGTGCCAGCAGACCTGCCCAGAACACTGAAGCTTTCTTT.

V usage is TRBV7-6 and J usage is TRBJ2-3, with D perhaps matching TRBD1 or TRBD2 (5 bases each). This CDR3 spans 16 amino acids. Germline values: CDR1 SGHVS, CDR2 FNYEAQ. V was trimmed by 2 bases and J by 2 bases, leaving 14 bases between them. Written as DNA, the CDR3 is TGTGCCAGCAGCTTACCCCCGGGACCCAACACAGATACGCAGTATTTT. As protein: CASSLPPGPNTDTQYF.

The rearrangement links TRBV27 to TRBJ2-3, with D perhaps matching TRBD2 (7 bases). Germline V CDR1 and CDR2: MNHEY, SMNVEV (reference sequence). This CDR3 is built from 16 residues. Trimming cost V 4 bases and J 3 bases, with 17 bases left between them. The DNA of the CDR3 is TGTGCCAGCAGTTCCAGGAGGGGGGGGGCGACAGATACGCAGTATTTT. Encoded protein: CASSSRRGGATDTQYF.

The chain links TRBV6-6 to TRBJ1-5, with TRBD1 as a possible D gene (5 bases). V was trimmed by 5 bases and J by 1 base, leaving 12 bases between them. This CDR3 is built from 15 residues. Looked up from germline, CDR1 is MNHNY and CDR2 is SVGAGI (reference sequence). The DNA for the CDR3 is TGTGCCAGCAGTGAGCGGGGCTCGAGCAATCAGCCCCAGCATTTT. This encodes CASSERGSSNQPQHF.

This clonotype has only a few counts. The genes are TRBV7-6 and TRBJ2-6, with D unclear. Germline CDR1 and CDR2: SGHVS and FNYEAQ. This CDR3 spans 16 amino acids. V lost 5 bases, J lost 0 bases, and 11 bases lay in between. CDR3 loop: CASSPTPVSGANVLTF. The CDR3 nucleotides are TGTGCCAGCAGCCCGACACCCGTCTCTGGGGCCAACGTCCTGACTTTC.

This clonotype was seen more than once but under ten times. This sequence joins TRBV2 and TRBJ2-7, with TRBD2 matching 11 bases. V lost 6 bases to trimming and J lost 4 bases; unmatched junction nucleotides: 8. Germline CDR1 and CDR2: SNHLY and FYNNEI. This CDR3 spans 15 amino acids. DNA for the CDR3: TGTGCCAGCAGACTGGGACTAGCGGTTTTTTACGAGCAGTACTTC. Translation gives CASRLGLAVFYEQYF.

The chain employs TRBV6-8 and TRBJ2-1; a possible D gene is TRBD2 (5 bases). CDR3 length equals 12 residues. V gave up 5 bases and J gave up 9 bases, with 11 bases separating them. Germline V lookup: CDR1 MNHGY, CDR2 SAAAGT. CDR3 coding DNA: TGTGCCAGCAGTAGAGGACTCGGTGAGCAGTTCTTC. It codes for CASSRGLGEQFF.

This clonotype showed up many times. CDR3 nucleotide sequence: TGTGCCAGCAGCTTGACGAGCAGAGCCTACGAGCAGTACTTC. This sequence encodes CASSLTSRAYEQYF. The V gene is TRBV7-8, the J gene TRBJ2-7; no firm D call. V dropped 3 bases and J dropped 2 bases, with 11 bases sitting between them. The CDR3 spans 14 residues. Germline V gives CDR1 SGHVS, CDR2 FQNEAQ.

This clonotype was recorded a few times. The chain has TRBV7-6 and TRBJ1-1, with D unresolved. V was pared by 5 bases and J by 0 bases, with 16 bases between. Germline V lookup: CDR1 SGHVS, CDR2 FNYEAQ. The CDR3 runs 16 residues. CDR3 nucleotides: TGTGCCAGCAGCATCGGACGTTTTTCTATGAACACTGAAGCTTTCTTT. Translating gives CASSIGRFSMNTEAFF.

The chain links TRBV6-2 or TRBV6-3 to TRBJ2-5; D may be TRBD1 (6 bases). The CDR3 has 13 amino acids. Germline CDR1 MNHEY, CDR2 SVGEGT. V shed 5 bases and J shed 3 bases, with 10 bases lying between them. CDR3 DNA: TGTGCCAGCAGTCCAACAGGGAAAGAGACCCAGTACTTC. This codes for CASSPTGKETQYF.

The V call is TRBV30, the J call TRBJ1-3; 7 nucleotides agree with TRBD1. CDR1 is GTSNPN, CDR2 SVGIG, per germline (reference sequence). The CDR3 is 13 residues long. Losses at the gene ends were 3 bases for V and 4 bases for J; bases not matched to a gene: 3. The CDR3 nucleotides are TGTGCCTGGAGCTCGGACAGGGGAAACACCATATATTTT. Residues: CAWSSDRGNTIYF.

The chain joins TRBV20-1 to TRBJ1-6; no firm D call. CDR3 length: 14 residues. CDR1 is DFQATT and CDR2 is SNEGSKA in the germline V gene (reference sequence). V lost 2 bases and J 9 bases, leaving 14 bases between the germline ends. As DNA, the CDR3 is TGCAGTGCTAGACCGGGGTCGGATTTTTCACCCCTCCACTTT. Its protein is CSARPGSDFSPLHF.

J is TRBJ1-5 and V is TRBV4-1, with 7 bases matching TRBD1. V dropped 5 bases and J dropped 2; count of bases not matched to a gene: 6. Looked up from germline, CDR1 is MGHRA and CDR2 is YSYEKL. This CDR3 has 15 amino acids. CDR3 sequence: CASSSSDRRNQPQHF. In DNA form, the CDR3 reads TGCGCCAGCAGCTCTTCGGACAGGCGCAATCAGCCCCAGCATTTT.

V is TRBV12-5 and J is TRBJ2-1; 8 bases align to TRBD2. The CDR3 sequence is 17 residues long. Germline assignment: CDR1 LGHNT and CDR2 FRNRAP. Trimming removed 3 bases from V and 7 bases from J; junction bases left unmatched: 14. In nucleotides, the CDR3 is TGTGCTAGTGGTTTCACCCTGGATAGCGGGGCGGGGAATGAGCAGTTCTTC. Translated: CASGFTLDSGAGNEQFF.

This clonotype was recorded a few times. This chain uses TRBV4-1 with TRBJ2-2; the D gene could be TRBD1 or TRBD2 (5 bases each). V lost 4 bases and J lost 6, with 18 bases in between. Germline V gene data show CDR1 as MGHRA and CDR2 as YSYEKL. The CDR3 has 16 residues. The CDR3 bases are TGCGCCAGCAGCCTAGAGGTTGGGGGAGCGGCCGGGGAGCTGTTTTTT. Encoded protein: CASSLEVGGAAGELFF.

This chain links TRBV27 with TRBJ2-1; D perhaps matches TRBD2 (5 bases). V lost 5 bases to trimming and J lost 1 base, with 21 bases between them. The CDR3 totals 18 residues. Germline CDR1 and CDR2: MNHEY and SMNVEV (reference sequence). CDR3 in amino acids: CASSPWGGGRSSYNEQFF. DNA of the CDR3: TGTGCCAGCAGTCCCTGGGGTGGCGGGCGATCATCCTACAATGAGCAGTTCTTC.